These 28 T cell receptor beta chains came from one sample sequenced in a study of cytomegalovirus exposure and HLA in healthy donors. 13 Jbeta primers and 60 Vbeta primers were used for the PCR. Clones were read by immunoSEQ multiplex PCR, and TCRdb kept only the in-frame ones, dropping some. The repertoire has about 82,000 clones, approximately 74% of them found once; the top ten carry around 6.4%. The sequenced sample was PBMCs. Receptor source: a woman between 45 and 60 years old in good health and CMV-seropositive.

The chain carries TRBV14 and TRBJ2-1; no clear D gene. Germline V CDR1 and CDR2: SGHDN, FVKESK. V was trimmed by 1 base and J by 7 bases, leaving 11 bases between them. There are 14 residues in the CDR3. The CDR3 DNA is TGTGCCAGCAGCCAAGCCCCAGTTGTAAATGAGCAGTTCTTC. This translates into CASSQAPVVNEQFF.

This chain links TRBV6-1 with TRBJ1-5; 9 bases align to TRBD1. The CDR3 length is 15 residues. V dropped 10 bases and J dropped 1; count of bases not matched to a gene: 8. Germline values: CDR1 MNHNS, CDR2 SASEGT. The CDR3 DNA reads as TGTGCCATCTGCCTACAGGGGGCGAGCAATCAGCCCCAGCATTTT. It is translated as CAICLQGASNQPQHF.

This chain links TRBV5-4 with TRBJ2-1; 13 nucleotides align to TRBD2. The CDR3 is 18 residues long. The J segment lost 0 bases and the V segment lost 3 bases, leaving 6 bases of the junction unmatched. Germline CDR1 and CDR2: SGHNT and YYREEE (reference sequence). The DNA of the CDR3 is TGTGCCAGCAGCTCCGGGACTAGCGGGACGAGCTCCTACAATGAGCAGTTCTTC. This codes for CASSSGTSGTSSYNEQFF.

V usage is TRBV4-2 and J usage is TRBJ2-1; maybe TRBD2 (5 bases). This CDR3 is built from 16 residues. V was cut by 1 base and J by 5 bases, with 15 bases left in between. In germline, CDR1 is LGHNA, CDR2 YNFKEQ. The CDR3 protein is CASSQAERRPDNEQFF. CDR3 nucleotide sequence: TGTGCCAGCAGCCAAGCGGAGCGGAGACCGGACAATGAGCAGTTCTTC.

This clone has only a few counts. The chain employs TRBV18 and TRBJ2-7; D is perhaps TRBD1 (7 bases). This CDR3 is built from 13 residues. CDR1 and CDR2 (germline): KGHSH, LQKENI. V shed 5 bases and J shed 4 bases, with 12 bases lying between them. CDR3 sequence (DNA): TGTGCCAGCTCATCATCAGGGGGGTACGAGCAGTACTTC. It yields the protein CASSSSGGYEQYF.

The sample holds a few counts of this clone. V is TRBV5-6 and J is TRBJ2-3; D not certain. CDR3 length: 14 amino acids. Germline V gene sequence: CDR1 SGHDT, CDR2 YYEEEE. V lost 0 bases and J 5 bases, leaving 10 bases between the germline ends. The CDR3 DNA is TGTGCCAGCAGCTTGGCGGTTCGACAAGATACGCAGTATTTT. Translation gives CASSLAVRQDTQYF.

This clone was observed once. V gene TRBV27 combines with J gene TRBJ2-1; 9 bases line up with TRBD2. The CDR3 is made up of 16 amino acids. Germline V CDR1 and CDR2: MNHEY, SMNVEV (reference sequence). Losses at the gene ends were 6 bases for V and 5 bases for J; bases not matched to a gene: 11. The CDR3 region is CASRPSTSGGDNEQFF. The CDR3 DNA reads TGTGCCAGCAGACCATCGACTAGCGGAGGGGACAATGAGCAGTTCTTC.

This sequence joins TRBV20-1 and TRBJ2-3; 8 bases are a match to TRBD2. Germline lookup yields CDR1 DFQATT and CDR2 SNEGSKA (reference sequence). This CDR3 contains 11 residues. The CDR3 sequence is CIGRASDTQYF. The CDR3 DNA sequence: TGCATCGGGAGGGCCTCAGATACGCAGTATTTT.

This clone was seen just once. V and J are TRBV29-1 and TRBJ2-5; 7 bases match TRBD2. V was pared by 7 bases and J by 4 bases, with 9 bases of the junction left unmatched. Germline V CDR1 and CDR2: SQVTM, ANQGSEA. CDR3 length: 13 residues. The CDR3 reads CSGGGPSGETQYF. DNA of the CDR3: TGCAGCGGGGGGGGACCCTCCGGAGAGACCCAGTACTTC.

The chain combines TRBV9 with TRBJ2-3; D might be TRBD1 (6 bases). This CDR3 region has 15 residues. CDR1 SGDLS and CDR2 YYNGEE come from the germline V gene. V was shortened by 4 bases and J by 1 base, with 13 bases between the two germline ends. The CDR3 protein is CASSSPGVGTDTQYF. Here the CDR3 DNA reads TGTGCCAGCAGCAGCCCAGGGGTCGGCACAGATACGCAGTATTTT.

This clone came up a few times. This sample also contains other DNA sequences that code for the same CDR3. This chain joins TRBV29-1 and TRBJ2-7, with D possibly matching TRBD1 (5 bases). The CDR3 has 12 residues. Germline V gene sequence: CDR1 SQVTM, CDR2 ANQGSEA. V lost 3 bases, J lost 1 base, and 7 bases lay in between. Here the CDR3 DNA reads TGCAGCGTTGAGGGGCAATCCTACGAGCAGTACTTC. Amino acid sequence: CSVEGQSYEQYF.

This sequence joins TRBV7-9 and TRBJ2-1, with D unresolved. The CDR3 runs to 13 residues. Germline assignment: CDR1 SEHNR and CDR2 FQNEAQ (reference sequence). V was trimmed by 1 base and J by 15 bases, leaving 16 bases between them. The CDR3 reads CASSLDGGLRGFF. The CDR3 coding sequence is TGTGCCAGCAGCTTAGATGGCGGCCTCCGAGGGTTCTTC.

The chain has TRBV2 and TRBJ2-3, with TRBD2 matching 7 bases. CDR3 length equals 15 residues. The germline gives CDR1 SNHLY, CDR2 FYNNEI. V shed 7 bases and J 2 bases; nucleotides not matched to a gene: 9. The CDR3 loop is CASTPQGTITDTQYF. CDR3 bases: TGTGCCAGCACCCCACAAGGGACTATCACAGATACGCAGTATTTT.

V usage is TRBV19 and J usage is TRBJ1-4; tentative D call: TRBD1 (6 bases). Germline assignment: CDR1 LNHDA and CDR2 SQIVND (reference sequence). The CDR3 loop spans 13 amino acids. V was trimmed by 6 bases and J by 6 bases, leaving 11 bases between them. CDR3 sequence: CASSRTEDEKLFF. The CDR3 coding sequence is TGTGCCAGTAGCCGGACAGAGGATGAAAAACTGTTTTTT. The variable domain in full, with the rest retrieved from reference TRBV19 and TRBJ1-4, is DGGITQSPKYLFRKEGQNVTLSCEQNLNHDAMYWYRQDPGQGLRLIYYSQIVNDFQKGDIAEGYSVSREKKESFPLTVTSAQKNPTAFYLCASSRTEDEKLFFGSGTQLSVL.

This chain links TRBV7-9 with TRBJ2-7, with 14 bases matching TRBD2. Germline V gives CDR1 SEHNR, CDR2 FQNEAQ (reference sequence). V lost 5 bases, J lost 3 bases, and 15 bases stayed unmatched. The CDR3 contains 19 residues. CDR3 DNA: TGTGCCAGCAGCCTACCGGGACTAGCGGGAGAGGGTGGACTCTACGAGCAGTACTTC. Translation gives CASSLPGLAGEGGLYEQYF.

This sequence joins TRBV4-1 and TRBJ2-1, with 8 bases matching TRBD2. CDR1 MGHRA and CDR2 YSYEKL come from the germline V gene. Unmatched junction bases numbered 8, after V lost 1 base and J lost 0 bases. The CDR3 runs 18 residues. Written as DNA, the CDR3 is TGCGCCAGCAGCCAAGTCGGCGGGAGGTCGAGCTCCTACAATGAGCAGTTCTTC. Protein: CASSQVGGRSSSYNEQFF.

The table lists this clone with a count of one. V and J are TRBV6-5 and TRBJ1-4, with 7 bases aligning to TRBD1. J gave up 5 bases and V 2 bases, and 5 bases lay outside the gene matches. Germline assignment: CDR1 MNHEY and CDR2 SVGAGI. This CDR3 contains 15 residues. CDR3 amino acids: CASSYQTGRNEKLFF. The CDR3, as DNA: TGTGCCAGCAGTTACCAGACAGGGAGGAATGAAAAACTGTTTTTT.

This clone showed up just once. The V and J genes are TRBV5-6 and TRBJ2-7, with a possible D match to TRBD2 (6 bases). V lost 5 bases and J lost 4, with 10 bases in between. Germline values: CDR1 SGHDT, CDR2 YYEEEE. CDR3 length: 12 amino acids. CDR3 amino acids: CASRLREYEQYF. CDR3 sequence (DNA): TGTGCCAGCAGACTCCGGGAGTACGAGCAGTACTTC.

A single count supports this clone. The rearrangement joins TRBV9 to TRBJ2-7, with 10 bases lining up with TRBD2. Germline lookup yields CDR1 SGDLS and CDR2 YYNGEE. This CDR3 contains 17 residues. The junction had 13 bases not matched to a gene; V was cut back by 4 bases and J by 3 bases. CDR3 region: CASSTGLADLGHYEQYF. CDR3 coding DNA: TGTGCCAGCAGCACCGGACTAGCGGACTTAGGGCACTACGAGCAGTACTTC.

V gene TRBV18 combines with J gene TRBJ2-7; 10 bases align to TRBD1. This CDR3 is built from 18 residues. J lost 6 bases, V lost 0 bases, and 14 bases had no gene match. CDR1 is KGHSH, CDR2 LQKENI, per germline. CDR3 region: CASSPPSLWTGGTSEQYF. The CDR3 DNA follows: TGTGCCAGCTCACCACCGAGTCTCTGGACAGGGGGTACCAGCGAGCAGTACTTC.

The chain uses TRBV15 and TRBJ1-5; maybe TRBD1 (6 bases). The CDR3 is made up of 15 amino acids. V was shortened by 8 bases and J by 1 base, with 15 bases between the two germline ends. The germline V gene encodes CDR1 LNHNV and CDR2 YYDKDF (reference sequence). The CDR3 sequence: CATRGGRASNQPQHF. The CDR3 coding sequence is TGTGCCACCCGCGGGGGCCGAGCGAGCAATCAGCCCCAGCATTTT.

V is TRBV18 and J is TRBJ2-7; D gene uncertain. The ends were cut back, 9 bases at V and 9 bases at J, with 18 bases in the middle. The CDR3 runs 12 residues. Germline V gene data show CDR1 as KGHSH and CDR2 as LQKENI. Here the CDR3 reads CASSGPDLGQYF. DNA of the CDR3: TGTGCCAGTTCGGGTCCGGATTTAGGGCAGTACTTC.

The chain links TRBV28 to TRBJ1-4; 9 bases match TRBD1. The length of the CDR3 is 15 residues. Looked up from germline, CDR1 is MDHEN and CDR2 is SYDVKM. V shed 6 bases and J 4 bases; nucleotides not matched to a gene: 6. CDR3 region: CASSSPGQGNEKLFF. In nucleotides, the CDR3 is TGTGCCAGCAGCTCCCCGGGACAGGGTAATGAAAAACTGTTTTTT.

In regard to this clone: The identical CDR3 is also encoded by other nucleotide sequences in the sample. This chain joins TRBV7-6 and TRBJ2-3; TRBD2 aligns across 7 bases. The CDR3 is made up of 14 amino acids. V trimming: 1 base; J trimming: 4 bases; junction bases outside the gene matches: 2. In germline, CDR1 is SGHVS, CDR2 FNYEAQ. The chain's CDR3 is CASSLGAGADTQYF. The CDR3 nucleotides read TGTGCCAGCAGCTTAGGGGCGGGGGCAGATACGCAGTATTTT.

The chain uses TRBV28 and TRBJ1-2; no firm D call. V lost 7 bases and J lost 3, with 12 bases in between. The germline V gene encodes CDR1 MDHEN and CDR2 SYDVKM. The CDR3 sequence is 13 residues long. Here the CDR3 DNA reads TGTGCCAGCACGGAGGGAGGGTACTATGGCTACACCTTC. It encodes CASTEGGYYGYTF.

This chain uses TRBV18 with TRBJ2-1; maybe TRBD1 (6 bases). This CDR3 has 15 residues. V lost 3 bases, J lost 8 bases, and 17 bases lay in between. Germline CDR1 KGHSH, CDR2 LQKENI. As DNA, the CDR3 is TGTGCCAGCTCACCTGAACTGGGGACACAAGATGAGCAGTTCTTC. Translated, it gives CASSPELGTQDEQFF.

V and J are TRBV4-1 and TRBJ2-5; no firm D call. The CDR3 consists of 15 residues. V lost 0 bases to trimming and J lost 5 bases, with 13 bases between them. CDR1 MGHRA and CDR2 YSYEKL come from the germline V gene. CDR3 DNA sequence: TGCGCCAGCAGCCAAGAACCTCGGTCCTGGGAGACCCAGTACTTC. Translated: CASSQEPRSWETQYF.

The rearrangement links TRBV30 to TRBJ1-1, with D tentatively TRBD1 (5 bases). With 4 bases removed from V and 3 bases from J, the gap between germline ends came to 18 bases. The germline V gene encodes CDR1 GTSNPN and CDR2 SVGIG (reference sequence). The CDR3 consists of 15 residues. The CDR3 here is CAWKGASGRDTEAFF. As DNA, the CDR3 is TGTGCCTGGAAAGGGGCGTCTGGAAGGGACACTGAAGCTTTCTTT.